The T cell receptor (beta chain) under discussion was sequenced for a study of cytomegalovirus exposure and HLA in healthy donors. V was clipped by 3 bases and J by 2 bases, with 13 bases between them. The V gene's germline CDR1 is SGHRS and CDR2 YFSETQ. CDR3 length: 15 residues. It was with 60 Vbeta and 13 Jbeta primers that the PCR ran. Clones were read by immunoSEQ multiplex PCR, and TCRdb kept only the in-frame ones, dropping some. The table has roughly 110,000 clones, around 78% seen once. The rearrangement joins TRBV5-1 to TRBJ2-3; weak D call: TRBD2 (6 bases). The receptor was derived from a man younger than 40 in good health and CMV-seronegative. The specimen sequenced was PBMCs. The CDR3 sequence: CASSWGDGTTDTQYF. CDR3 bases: TGCGCCAGCAGCTGGGGGGACGGAACCACAGATACGCAGTATTTT. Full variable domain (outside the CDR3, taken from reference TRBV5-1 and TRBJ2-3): KAGVTQTPRYLIKTRGQQVTLSCSPISGHRSVSWYQQTPGQGLQFLFEYFSETQRNKGNFPGRFSGRQFSNSRSEMNVSTLELGDSALYLCASSWGDGTTDTQYFGPGTRLTVL.